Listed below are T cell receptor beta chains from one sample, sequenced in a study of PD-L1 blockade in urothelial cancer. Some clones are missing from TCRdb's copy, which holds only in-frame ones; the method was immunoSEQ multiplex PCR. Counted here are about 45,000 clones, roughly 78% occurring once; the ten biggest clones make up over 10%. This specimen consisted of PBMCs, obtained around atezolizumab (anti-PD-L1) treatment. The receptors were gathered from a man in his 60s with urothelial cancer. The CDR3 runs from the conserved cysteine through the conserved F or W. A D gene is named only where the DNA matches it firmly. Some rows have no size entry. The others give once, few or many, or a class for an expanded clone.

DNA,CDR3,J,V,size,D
TGTGCCAGCAGCCCCTCTGACAGTTCTGGAAACACCATATATTTT,CASSPSDSSGNTIYF,TRBJ1-3,TRBV16,NA,NA
TGTGCCATCAGTGAGCCGGGACAGGGGGCAAGCTATGGCTACACCTTC,CAISEPGQGASYGYTF,TRBJ1-2,TRBV10-3,NA,TRBD1
TGTGCCAGCAGTTTCCGGGGTTCAAGCGGGGGCCACCAAGAGACCCAGTACTTC,CASSFRGSSGGHQETQYF,TRBJ2-5,TRBV27,NA,TRBD2
TGTGCCAGCAGCCAAGAGGCTAGCGGGACCGGGGAGCTGTTTTTT,CASSQEASGTGELFF,TRBJ2-2,TRBV4-2,NA,TRBD2
TGTGCCGGCAGCTCCTGGGGAGATTCACCCCTCCACTTT,CAGSSWGDSPLHF,TRBJ1-6,TRBV11-1,NA,NA
TGTGCCAGCAGCTTGCGGCAGGGAGGTAGTCAGCCCCAGCATTTT,CASSLRQGGSQPQHF,TRBJ1-5,TRBV5-6,NA,NA
TGTGCCAGCGGGTTGACGGGGGGTTGGCAGCCCCAGCATTTT,CASGLTGGWQPQHF,TRBJ1-5,TRBV28,few,NA
TGTGCCAGCAGCCGGGAGTCCGAGTTTGAAGCTTTCTTT,CASSRESEFEAFF,TRBJ1-1,TRBV6-4,NA,NA
TGTGCCAGCAGACTCTTTAGCTACGAGCAGTACTTC,CASRLFSYEQYF,TRBJ2-7,TRBV2,few,NA
TGTGCCAGCACCTCCGGGACAGTGTACGAGCAGTACTTC,CASTSGTVYEQYF,TRBJ2-7,TRBV7-9,few,TRBD1
TGTGCCAGCAGCTTTATGACAGAACCCTACGAGCAGTACTTC,CASSFMTEPYEQYF,TRBJ2-7,TRBV5-6,NA,NA
TGTGCCAGCAGTTACTCTGGACAGGGGCATTACGAGCAGTACTTC,CASSYSGQGHYEQYF,TRBJ2-7,TRBV6-5,few,TRBD1
TGCGCCAGCAGCTTGGGTAATACCGGGACTTCCTATGGCTACACCTTC,CASSLGNTGTSYGYTF,TRBJ1-2,TRBV5-1,NA,NA
TGTGCCAGCAGCCAAGATGGATGGGGGCCGACTTATGGCTACACCTTC,CASSQDGWGPTYGYTF,TRBJ1-2,TRBV14,NA,NA
TGTGCCAGCAGTGTACTAGCGGGAGGAGATACGCAGTATTTT,CASSVLAGGDTQYF,TRBJ2-3,TRBV6-4,NA,TRBD2
TGCGCCAGCAGCCCCTCCCTGACAGGGATGTCCTACGAGCAGTACTTC,CASSPSLTGMSYEQYF,TRBJ2-7,TRBV5-1,NA,TRBD1
TGCAGCGCCCTCAGAAACGCGAACACCGGGGAGCTGTTTTTT,CSALRNANTGELFF,TRBJ2-2,TRBV29-1,once,NA
TGTGCCAGCAGTTTTCCAGGAAACAATCAGCCCCAGCATTTT,CASSFPGNNQPQHF,TRBJ1-5,TRBV28,NA,NA
TGTGCCAGCTCACCAGGAGGGCTCCAAGAGACCCAGTACTTC,CASSPGGLQETQYF,TRBJ2-5,TRBV18,NA,NA
TGTGCCAGTAGTCCCACGAGGACACCCTACGAGCAGTACTTC,CASSPTRTPYEQYF,TRBJ2-7,TRBV19,NA,NA
TGTGCCAGCAGCTCCTCCCAGGGGCACACCGGGGAGCTGTTTTTT,CASSSSQGHTGELFF,TRBJ2-2,TRBV5-4,NA,NA
TGTGCCAGCAGCGTCCAGACAGGGGGCACCGTAGGGGATACGCAGTATTTT,CASSVQTGGTVGDTQYF,TRBJ2-3,TRBV9,NA,TRBD1
TGCGCCAGCAGCTTGGAGACCAGGAACGGGGAGCTGTTTTTT,CASSLETRNGELFF,TRBJ2-2,TRBV5-1,NA,NA
TGCGCCAGCAGCTTGACCGGGACAGGGGTCGTGAGACTAGCGGGACACAATGAGCAGTTCTTC,CASSLTGTGVVRLAGHNEQFF,TRBJ2-1,TRBV5-1,NA,NA
TGTGCCAGCAGTTACCAACAGGTGAACTATGGCTACACCTTC,CASSYQQVNYGYTF,TRBJ1-2,TRBV6-6,NA,NA
TGTGCCAGCAGCTTAGAGGACAGGGCGTCCTACGAGCAGTACTTC,CASSLEDRASYEQYF,TRBJ2-7,TRBV11-2,NA,TRBD1
TGTGCCAGCAGTGAAGACAGGAGGGACGAGCAGTACTTC,CASSEDRRDEQYF,TRBJ2-7,TRBV2,once,NA
TGTGCCAGTAGTCCGCGGGGAATTGGCTACACCTTC,CASSPRGIGYTF,TRBJ1-2,TRBV19,NA,NA